Below are 14 T cell receptor beta chains sequenced from a single sample in a study of beta chain features in type 1 diabetes. Study findings and constraints: Shorter TCRB CDR3s, moderately but significantly so, were found in Type 1 diabetes patients in all four CD4+ subsets.

Their antigens remain unidentified. All of the isolated RNA was reverse transcribed, so expressed TCRB transcripts were sequenced. This table comes from immunoSEQ multiplex PCR, and its TCRdb copy is limited to in-frame clones, with some not included. This sample has 500,000 to 650,000 clones, with around 12% found just once. The sample consisted of naive CD4+ T cells from blood. The receptors come from a man aged 25-45 years with type 1 diabetes.

This clone was counted only a few times. The CDR3 DNA sequence: TGTGCCATCAGCGGACAGGCGTCCTACAATGAGCAGTTCTTC. It encodes CAISGQASYNEQFF. This sequence joins TRBV10-3 and TRBJ2-1, with 7 bases aligning to TRBD1. This CDR3 contains 14 residues. Trimming removed 6 bases from V and 1 base from J; junction bases left unmatched: 3. CDR1 is ENHRY and CDR2 is SYGVKD in the germline V gene.

Only a few counts were recorded for this clone. The chain couples TRBV7-2 to TRBJ2-5; D gene ambiguous. Deletions cut 3 bases from V and 0 bases from J, with 5 bases between. Germline V gene sequence: CDR1 SGHTA, CDR2 FQGNSA. There are 13 residues in the CDR3. The CDR3, as DNA: TGTGCCAGCAGCTTTGGCCACCAAGAGACCCAGTACTTC. This translates into CASSFGHQETQYF.

The chain recombines TRBV14 with TRBJ1-3; D gene unclear. V gave up 4 bases and J gave up 8 bases, with 15 bases separating them. Germline CDR1 is SGHDN and CDR2 is FVKESK. This CDR3 is 14 amino acids long. The CDR3 loop is CASSPQLSSDTIYF. CDR3 in DNA: TGTGCCAGCAGCCCCCAACTCAGTTCGGACACCATATATTTT.

The rearrangement uses TRBV18 and TRBJ2-1; TRBD2 aligns across 7 bases. The CDR3 is 13 amino acids. Losses at the gene ends were 6 bases for V and 5 bases for J; bases not matched to a gene: 4. Germline V gene sequence: CDR1 KGHSH, CDR2 LQKENI. DNA for the CDR3: TGTGCCAGCTCGGGACTACAACACAATGAGCAGTTCTTC. This codes for CASSGLQHNEQFF. The complete variable domain, with remaining parts taken from reference TRBV18 and TRBJ2-1, reads NAGVMQNPRHLVRRRGQEARLRCSPMKGHSHVYWYRQLPEEGLKFMVYLQKENIIDESGMPKERFSAEFPKEGPSILRIQQVVRGDSAAYFCASSGLQHNEQFFGPGTRLTVL.

The V gene is TRBV5-6, the J gene TRBJ2-7; tentatively, D is TRBD1 (6 bases). The V end lost 7 bases, the J end lost 4 bases, and 15 bases lay between the germline ends. The CDR3 loop spans 13 amino acids. Germline values: CDR1 SGHDT, CDR2 YYEEEE. CDR3 sequence reads: CASATGTRYEQYF. Written as DNA, the CDR3 is TGTGCCAGCGCTACCGGGACAAGGTACGAGCAGTACTTC.

This sequence joins TRBV4-2 and TRBJ2-4, with D perhaps given as TRBD1 or TRBD2 (6 bases each). The germline V gene encodes CDR1 LGHNA and CDR2 YNFKEQ. V shed 0 bases and J shed 8 bases, with 17 bases lying between them. This CDR3 has 16 amino acids. The CDR3: CASSQDLRGPLYIQYF. The CDR3 DNA follows: TGTGCCAGCAGCCAAGATCTCCGGGGGCCCCTGTACATTCAGTACTTC.

With regard to this clone: Other DNA sequences of this sample code for an identical CDR3. The chain carries TRBV7-9 and TRBJ1-2; D not resolved. Trimming removed 1 base from V and 2 bases from J, with 5 bases in between. The CDR3 runs 13 residues. Germline-derived CDR1 and CDR2 are SEHNR and FQNEAQ (reference sequence). CDR3 DNA sequence: TGTGCCAGCAGCTTAGGCTTGAACTATGGCTACACCTTC. As protein: CASSLGLNYGYTF.

The V call is TRBV7-9, the J call TRBJ2-5, with 7 bases matching TRBD2. This CDR3 spans 15 amino acids. The germline gives CDR1 SEHNR, CDR2 FQNEAQ (reference sequence). The junction had 11 bases not matched to a gene; V was cut back by 5 bases and J by 5 bases. The CDR3 sequence: CASSPSLSGEETQYF. CDR3 nucleotide sequence: TGTGCCAGCAGCCCGTCCCTCAGCGGGGAGGAGACCCAGTACTTC.

This clone was detected only a few times. J is TRBJ2-2 and V is TRBV11-2; 8 bases are shared with TRBD1. The CDR3 has 16 residues. Germline V gene sequence: CDR1 SGHAT, CDR2 FQNNGV. The V segment lost 6 bases and the J segment 5 bases; nucleotides outside the gene matches: 11. Here the CDR3 reads CASRVGTGRRTGELFF. CDR3 nucleotide sequence: TGTGCCAGCAGGGTCGGGACAGGCCGGCGGACCGGGGAGCTGTTTTTT.

V gene TRBV11-2 combines with J gene TRBJ2-3; D is possibly TRBD2 (6 bases). Trimming left V 1 base short and J 2 bases short, with 7 bases between. This CDR3 has 14 amino acids. The germline CDR1 and CDR2 sequences are SGHAT and FQNNGV. The CDR3, as DNA: TGTGCCAGCAGCTTAGCGGGGGACACAGATACGCAGTATTTT. It yields the protein CASSLAGDTDTQYF.

Remarks on this clone: At the DNA level, this CDR3 is encoded by other sequences in the same sample as well. V gene TRBV4-3 combines with J gene TRBJ1-3; a possible D gene is TRBD1 (6 bases). The length of the CDR3 is 13 residues. CDR1 and CDR2 (germline): LGHNA, YSLEER. The V end lost 3 bases, the J end lost 4 bases, and 7 bases lay between the germline ends. This chain's CDR3 is CASSQGQGNTIYF. The CDR3 nucleotides read TGCGCCAGCAGCCAGGGACAAGGAAACACCATATATTTT.

The chain recombines TRBV2 with TRBJ2-1; no firm D call. The length of the CDR3 is 15 residues. V gave up 9 bases and J gave up 1 base, with 16 bases separating them. In germline, CDR1 is SNHLY, CDR2 FYNNEI. This CDR3 is CASSFATPSYNEQFF. DNA of the CDR3: TGTGCCAGTAGCTTTGCGACTCCTTCCTACAATGAGCAGTTCTTC.

The sample holds a few counts of this clone. This chain uses TRBV29-1 with TRBJ2-5; D unclear. The V gene lost 8 bases and the J gene lost 3 bases, with 13 bases spanning the gap. This CDR3 comprises 12 residues. From germline, CDR1 is SQVTM and CDR2 ANQGSEA. The CDR3 nucleotides read TGCAGCCTCGTGGACCCTGAAGAGACCCAGTACTTC. It translates to CSLVDPEETQYF.

The V gene is TRBV6-5, the J gene TRBJ2-2; 7 bases align to TRBD1. After removal of 4 bases from V and 8 bases from J, the junction contained 4 bases not matched to a gene. Germline CDR1 reads MNHEY; CDR2 reads SVGAGI. The CDR3 loop spans 13 amino acids. The CDR3 nucleotides are TGTGCCAGCAGTTTCGACAGGGCTGGGGAGCTGTTTTTT. Translating it yields CASSFDRAGELFF.